The 10 T cell receptor beta chains below come from one sample, sequenced in a study of T cell responses to AZD1222 COVID-19 vaccine. Method: immunoSEQ multiplex PCR; TCRdb's copy keeps in-frame clones and lacks some. The sample has about 97,000 clones, 75% to 95% seen once; the top ten hold roughly 1.4%. Source: peripheral blood, taken on day 0 of AZD1222 vaccination. The receptors stem from an adult in good health.

The chain employs TRBV27 and TRBJ2-7; D gene unclear. CDR1 and CDR2 from the germline V gene are MNHEY and SMNVEV (reference sequence). The CDR3 length is 13 residues. V gave up 9 bases and J gave up 7 bases, with 19 bases separating them. CDR3 sequence reads: CASKDLLGLEQYF. Here the CDR3 DNA reads TGTGCCAGTAAGGACCTACTTGGTCTTGAGCAGTACTTC.

This rearrangement joins TRBV28 to TRBJ1-1; D may be TRBD1 (6 bases). The length of the CDR3 is 14 residues. CDR1 is MDHEN and CDR2 is SYDVKM in the germline V gene. Trimming took off 2 bases at V and 1 base at J, with 8 bases between the two ends. CDR3 sequence reads: CASSLPQGNTEAFF. The CDR3 nucleotides read TGTGCCAGCAGTTTACCACAGGGGAACACTGAAGCTTTCTTT.

The chain links TRBV15 to TRBJ1-4; 9 bases are a match to TRBD1. CDR1 is LNHNV and CDR2 is YYDKDF in the germline V gene (reference sequence). J gave up 8 bases and V 0 bases, and 4 bases lay outside the gene matches. The CDR3 is 15 amino acids. Written as DNA, the CDR3 is TGTGCCACCAGCAGAGATCCGGGACAGGGCGAAAAACTGTTTTTT. Translation: CATSRDPGQGEKLFF.

This clone was seen a handful of times. V usage is TRBV12-5 and J usage is TRBJ2-1; 10 bases fit TRBD1. Germline values: CDR1 LGHNT, CDR2 FRNRAP. V gave up 4 bases and J gave up 2 bases; unmatched junction bases: 2. The CDR3 is 15 residues long. The CDR3 here is CASGYGTGAYNEQFF. In nucleotides, the CDR3 is TGTGCTAGTGGTTATGGGACAGGGGCCTACAATGAGCAGTTCTTC. The full variable domain, in which reference TRBV12-5 and TRBJ2-1 provide the parts outside the CDR3, is DARVTQTPRHKVTEMGQEVTMRCQPILGHNTVFWYRQTMMQGLELLAYFRNRAPLDDSGMPKDRFSAEMPDATLATLKIQPSEPRDSAVYFCASGYGTGAYNEQFFGPGTRLTVL.

The V gene is TRBV2, the J gene TRBJ1-2; D ambiguous. The V gene's germline CDR1 is SNHLY and CDR2 FYNNEI. V was clipped by 11 bases and J by 2 bases, with 6 bases between them. The CDR3 has 10 residues. CDR3 DNA sequence: TGTGCCTTATACAACTATGGCTACACCTTC. It specifies CALYNYGYTF.

The chain links TRBV6-1 to TRBJ1-2; no definite D call. The V end was cut by 2 bases, the J end by 2 bases, with 9 bases between. CDR3 length: 14 residues. Germline V gives CDR1 MNHNS, CDR2 SASEGT. The CDR3 reads CASSEITGNYGYTF. The CDR3 bases are TGTGCCAGCAGTGAAATAACGGGGAACTATGGCTACACCTTC.

The chain has TRBV3-1 (or the pseudogene TRBV3-2) and TRBJ2-2, with 8 bases aligning to TRBD1. The CDR3 has 17 residues. The V gene's germline CDR1 is LGHDT and CDR2 YNNKEL (reference sequence). Trimming at V came to 4 bases and at J to 1 base, leaving 8 bases not matched to a gene. The CDR3 protein is CASSPVNGQGNTGELFF. As DNA, the CDR3 is TGTGCCAGCAGCCCGGTAAATGGACAGGGGAACACCGGGGAGCTGTTTTTT.

The chain has TRBV2 and TRBJ1-4; D might be TRBD1 (5 bases). In germline, CDR1 is SNHLY, CDR2 FYNNEI. V was clipped by 3 bases and J by 3 bases, with 8 bases between them. The CDR3 totals 14 residues. Here the CDR3 reads CASSDWGANEKLFF. The CDR3 DNA is TGTGCCAGCAGTGATTGGGGGGCTAATGAAAAACTGTTTTTT.

The V call is TRBV7-2, the J call TRBJ1-2, with TRBD1 as a possible D gene (5 bases). Germline-derived CDR1 and CDR2 are SGHTA and FQGNSA. The CDR3 extends over 15 amino acids. V was shortened by 2 bases and J by 8 bases, with 18 bases between the two germline ends. CDR3 residues: CASSLREGRVWGYTF. DNA for the CDR3: TGTGCCAGCAGCTTAAGGGAGGGGAGAGTTTGGGGCTACACCTTC.

V and J are TRBV4-1 and TRBJ1-3; tentatively, D is TRBD1 (6 bases). Per the germline V gene, CDR1 is MGHRA and CDR2 is YSYEKL. V lost 1 base to trimming and J lost 3 bases, with 10 bases between them. CDR3 length equals 15 residues. The CDR3 here is CASSQAGTSGNTIYF. The CDR3 DNA reads as TGCGCCAGCAGCCAAGCCGGGACAAGTGGAAACACCATATATTTT.